The rows below give T cell receptor beta chains drawn from one sample of a study of cytomegalovirus exposure and HLA in healthy donors. Profiling relied on immunoSEQ multiplex PCR, and the TCRdb table lists in-frame clones only, not all of them. Of about 130,000 clones listed, about 83% are singletons. Sequencing was carried out using PBMCs. These receptors were obtained from a girl aged 2 to 9 in good health and CMV-seronegative. Both conserved end residues are part of each CDR3. The D gene is left open where the match is weak. Clone size is given for some rows only: seen once, a few or many times, or a class if the clone is expanded.

size: .; J: TRBJ2-1; V: TRBV4-1; D: .; CDR3: CASSQGANPLNEQFF; DNA: TGCGCCAGCAGCCAAGGGGCCAACCCCCTAAATGAGCAGTTCTTC
size: few; J: TRBJ2-2; V: TRBV7-6; D: .; CDR3: CASSPTVGTGELFF; DNA: TGTGCCAGCAGCCCGACTGTGGGCACCGGGGAGCTGTTTTTT
size: .; J: TRBJ1-2; V: TRBV4-2; D: TRBD1; CDR3: CASSQAWTGEIFYGYTF; DNA: TGTGCCAGCAGCCAAGCTTGGACAGGGGAAATTTTCTATGGCTACACCTTC
size: .; J: TRBJ2-2; V: TRBV4-2; D: TRBD2; CDR3: CASSQGGGASGAEPYTGELFF; DNA: TGTGCCAGCAGCCAAGGGGGTGGTGCTAGCGGGGCTGAGCCGTACACCGGGGAGCTGTTTTTT
size: .; J: TRBJ2-1; V: TRBV29-1; D: TRBD1; CDR3: CSVVPGQGGNEQFF; DNA: TGCAGCGTAGTTCCGGGACAGGGGGGCAATGAGCAGTTCTTC
size: .; J: TRBJ2-3; V: TRBV4-1; D: TRBD2; CDR3: CASSQLAGQTDTQYF; DNA: TGCGCCAGCAGCCAGCTAGCGGGGCAGACAGATACGCAGTATTTT
size: .; J: TRBJ2-7; V: TRBV14; D: TRBD1; CDR3: CASSQTYRGRYEQYF; DNA: TGTGCCAGCAGCCAAACATACAGGGGGAGGTACGAGCAGTACTTC
size: .; J: TRBJ2-3; V: TRBV10-3; D: TRBD1; CDR3: CAISLTGITDTQYF; DNA: TGTGCCATCAGTTTGACAGGGATCACAGATACGCAGTATTTT
size: .; J: TRBJ2-1; V: TRBV4-2; D: TRBD2; CDR3: CASSQDPLLSGGEQFF; DNA: TGTGCCAGCAGCCAAGATCCCCTCCTTAGCGGGGGTGAGCAGTTCTTC
size: once; J: TRBJ2-2; V: TRBV5-1; D: .; CDR3: CASSITGTRTGELFF; DNA: TGCGCCAGCAGCATCACCGGGACACGCACCGGGGAGCTGTTTTTT
size: .; J: TRBJ2-7; V: TRBV27; D: TRBD2; CDR3: CASSLRASGYEQYF; DNA: TGTGCCAGCAGTTTAAGGGCTAGCGGCTACGAGCAGTACTTC
size: few; J: TRBJ2-3; V: TRBV6-5; D: .; CDR3: CASSPNLVSTDTQYF; DNA: TGTGCCAGCAGCCCTAATTTGGTTAGCACAGATACGCAGTATTTT
size: .; J: TRBJ2-7; V: TRBV5-6; D: TRBD2; CDR3: CASSGSGRPGDEQYF; DNA: TGTGCCAGCAGCGGTAGCGGGAGGCCAGGGGACGAGCAGTACTTC
size: .; J: TRBJ1-2; V: TRBV30; D: .; CDR3: CAWGPTDKDGYTF; DNA: TGTGCCTGGGGACCGACGGACAAAGATGGCTACACCTTC
size: .; J: TRBJ1-5; V: TRBV6-5; D: TRBD1; CDR3: CASSARTGGNQPQHF; DNA: TGTGCCAGCAGTGCCCGGACAGGGGGCAATCAGCCCCAGCATTTT
size: few; J: TRBJ1-1; V: TRBV6-6; D: .; CDR3: CASSYSGTQIEAFF; DNA: TGTGCCAGCAGTTACTCGGGGACACAGATTGAAGCTTTCTTT
size: .; J: TRBJ1-1; V: TRBV7-6; D: TRBD1; CDR3: CASSPGQGDTEAFF; DNA: TGTGCCAGCAGCCCCGGACAGGGAGACACTGAAGCTTTCTTT
size: few; J: TRBJ2-7; V: TRBV5-5; D: .; CDR3: CASSLGLSRDYEQYF; DNA: TGTGCCAGCAGCTTGGGACTTTCCAGGGACTACGAGCAGTACTTC
size: .; J: TRBJ1-5; V: TRBV9; D: .; CDR3: CASSVGAGNQPQHF; DNA: TGTGCCAGCAGCGTAGGGGCAGGCAATCAGCCCCAGCATTTT
size: few; J: TRBJ1-2; V: TRBV28; D: .; CDR3: CASSSGGLSNYGYTF; DNA: TGTGCCAGCAGTTCCGGGGGACTTTCCAACTATGGCTACACCTTC